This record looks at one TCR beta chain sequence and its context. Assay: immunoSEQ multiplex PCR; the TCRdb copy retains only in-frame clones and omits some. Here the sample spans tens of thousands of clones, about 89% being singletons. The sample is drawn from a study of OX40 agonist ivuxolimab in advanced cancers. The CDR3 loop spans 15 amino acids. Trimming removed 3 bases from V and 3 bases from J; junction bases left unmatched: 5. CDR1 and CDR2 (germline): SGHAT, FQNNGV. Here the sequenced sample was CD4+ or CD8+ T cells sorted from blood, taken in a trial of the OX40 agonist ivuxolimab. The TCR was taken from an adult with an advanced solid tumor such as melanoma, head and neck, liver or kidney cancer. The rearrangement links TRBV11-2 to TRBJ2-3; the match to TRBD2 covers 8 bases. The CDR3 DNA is TGTGCCAGCAGCTTGATAGCGGGGATGACAGATACGCAGTATTTT. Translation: CASSLIAGMTDTQYF.